This T cell receptor beta chain was observed in a study of metastatic and nonmetastatic thyroid tumors. In germline, CDR1 is SGHAT, CDR2 FQDESV (reference sequence). Trimming at V came to 5 bases and at J to 0 bases, leaving 11 bases not matched to a gene. The CDR3 totals 17 residues. TCRdb reassembled clones from the PCR reads with MiXCR. The sample contains about 16,000 clones, around a third of which appear only once. Regarding the study as a whole: A significant increase in TCR beta diversity was reportedly seen in malignant thyroid tumors relative to benign nodules, in blood and tumor.

This clone was seen only once. Its specificity is unknown. Ahead of thyroid surgery, no patient had received treatment of any kind. The sequence was obtained from a male donor with papillary thyroid cancer or a benign thyroid nodule (not recorded which). Some clones in this sample may be carry-over from other donors' samples. V is TRBV11-1 and J is TRBJ2-3, with TRBD1 matching over 7 bases. Sequenced input: tumor tissue. CDR3 in amino acids: CASSPPTGSSSTDTQYF. For the CDR3, the DNA is TGTGCCAGCAGCCCCCCGACAGGGTCTTCTAGCACAGATACGCAGTATTTT.